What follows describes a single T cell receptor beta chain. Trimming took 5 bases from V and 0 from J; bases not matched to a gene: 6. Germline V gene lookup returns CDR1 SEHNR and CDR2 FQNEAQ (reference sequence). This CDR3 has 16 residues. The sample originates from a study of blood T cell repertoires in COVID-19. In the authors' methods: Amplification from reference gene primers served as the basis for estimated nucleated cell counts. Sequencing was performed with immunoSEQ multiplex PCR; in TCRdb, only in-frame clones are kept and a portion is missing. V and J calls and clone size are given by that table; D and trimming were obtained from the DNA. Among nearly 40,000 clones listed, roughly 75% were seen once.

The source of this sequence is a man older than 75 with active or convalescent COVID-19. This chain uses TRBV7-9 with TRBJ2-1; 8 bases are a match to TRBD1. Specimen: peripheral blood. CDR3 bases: TGTGCCAGCAGCATCTGGGACAGGAACTCCTACAATGAGCAGTTCTTC. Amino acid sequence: CASSIWDRNSYNEQFF.